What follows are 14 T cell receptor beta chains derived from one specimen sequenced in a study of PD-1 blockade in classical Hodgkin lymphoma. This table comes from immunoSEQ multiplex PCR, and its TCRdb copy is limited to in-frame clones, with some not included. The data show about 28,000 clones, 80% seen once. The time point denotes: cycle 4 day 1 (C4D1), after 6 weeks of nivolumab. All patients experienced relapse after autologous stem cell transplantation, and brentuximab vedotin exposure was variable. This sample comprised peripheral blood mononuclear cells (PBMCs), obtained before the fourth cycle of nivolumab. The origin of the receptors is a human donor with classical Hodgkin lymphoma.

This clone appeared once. The CDR3 DNA follows: TGTGCCAGCTCACCAGCGGGACTAGCGGGATCGGGTACGCAGTATTTT. Residues: CASSPAGLAGSGTQYF. V usage is TRBV18 and J usage is TRBJ2-3; 13 nucleotides agree with TRBD2. CDR1 and CDR2 from the germline V gene are KGHSH and LQKENI. CDR3 length: 16 residues. The ends lost 2 bases at V and 8 bases at J; junction bases unmatched: 7.

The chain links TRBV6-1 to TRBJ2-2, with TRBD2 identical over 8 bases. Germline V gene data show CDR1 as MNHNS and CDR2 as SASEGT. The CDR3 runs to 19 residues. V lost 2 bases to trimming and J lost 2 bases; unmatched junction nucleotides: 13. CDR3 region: CASSERLLAGSTNTGELFF. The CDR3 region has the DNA TGTGCCAGCAGTGAAAGGTTGCTAGCGGGCTCAACCAACACCGGGGAGCTGTTTTTT.

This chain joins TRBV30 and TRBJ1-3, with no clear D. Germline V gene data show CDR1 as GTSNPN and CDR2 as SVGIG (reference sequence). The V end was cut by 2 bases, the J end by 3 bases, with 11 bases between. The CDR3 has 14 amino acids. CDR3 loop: CAWSPGLHGNTIYF. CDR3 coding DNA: TGTGCCTGGAGTCCTGGTCTCCATGGAAACACCATATATTTT.

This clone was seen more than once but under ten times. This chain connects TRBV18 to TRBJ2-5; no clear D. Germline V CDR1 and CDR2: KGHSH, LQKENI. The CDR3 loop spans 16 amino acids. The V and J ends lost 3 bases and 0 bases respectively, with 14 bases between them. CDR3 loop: CASSPTGTQYQETQYF. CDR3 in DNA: TGTGCCAGCTCACCCACGGGCACCCAGTACCAAGAGACCCAGTACTTC.

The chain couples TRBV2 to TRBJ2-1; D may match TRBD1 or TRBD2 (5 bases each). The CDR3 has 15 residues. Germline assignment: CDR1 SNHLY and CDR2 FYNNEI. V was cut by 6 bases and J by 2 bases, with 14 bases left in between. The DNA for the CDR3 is TGTGCCAGCAGCGCCGGGACCGCTACCTACAATGAGCAGTTCTTC. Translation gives CASSAGTATYNEQFF.

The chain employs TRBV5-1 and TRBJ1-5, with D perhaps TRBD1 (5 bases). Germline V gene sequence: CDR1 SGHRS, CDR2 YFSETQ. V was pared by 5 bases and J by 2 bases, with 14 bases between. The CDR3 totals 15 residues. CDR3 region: CASRVSLGGNQPQHF. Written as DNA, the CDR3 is TGCGCCAGCAGAGTCTCCCTGGGGGGCAATCAGCCCCAGCATTTT.

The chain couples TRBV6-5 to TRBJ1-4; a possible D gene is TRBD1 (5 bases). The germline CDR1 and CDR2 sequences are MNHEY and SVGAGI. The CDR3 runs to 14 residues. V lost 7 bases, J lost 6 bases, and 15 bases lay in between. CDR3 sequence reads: CASTKTRGDEKLFF. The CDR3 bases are TGTGCCAGCACAAAAACGAGGGGTGATGAAAAACTGTTTTTT.

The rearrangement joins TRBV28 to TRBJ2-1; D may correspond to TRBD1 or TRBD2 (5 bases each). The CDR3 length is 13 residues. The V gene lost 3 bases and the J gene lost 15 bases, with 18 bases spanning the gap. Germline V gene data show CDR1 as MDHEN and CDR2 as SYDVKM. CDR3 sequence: CASSFGGRGARFF. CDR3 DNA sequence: TGTGCCAGCAGTTTTGGGGGTCGGGGTGCCAGGTTCTTC.

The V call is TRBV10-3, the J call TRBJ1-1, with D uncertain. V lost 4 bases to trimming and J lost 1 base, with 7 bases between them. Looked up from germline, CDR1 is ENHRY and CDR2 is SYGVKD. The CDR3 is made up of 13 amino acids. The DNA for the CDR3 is TGTGCCATCAGTGGTCCAGGGAACACTGAAGCTTTCTTT. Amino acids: CAISGPGNTEAFF.

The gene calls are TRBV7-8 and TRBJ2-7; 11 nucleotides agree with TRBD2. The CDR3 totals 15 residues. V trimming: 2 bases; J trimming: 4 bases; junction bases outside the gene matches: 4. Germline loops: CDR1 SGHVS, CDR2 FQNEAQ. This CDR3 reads CASSLSTSGTYEQYF. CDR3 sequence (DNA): TGTGCCAGCAGCTTATCGACTAGCGGGACATACGAGCAGTACTTC.

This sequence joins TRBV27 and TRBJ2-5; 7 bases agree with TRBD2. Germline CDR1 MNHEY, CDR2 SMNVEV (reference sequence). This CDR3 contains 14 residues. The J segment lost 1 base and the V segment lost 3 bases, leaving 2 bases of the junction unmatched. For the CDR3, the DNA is TGTGCCAGCAGTTTCCAGCGGGGCCAAGAGACCCAGTACTTC. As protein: CASSFQRGQETQYF.

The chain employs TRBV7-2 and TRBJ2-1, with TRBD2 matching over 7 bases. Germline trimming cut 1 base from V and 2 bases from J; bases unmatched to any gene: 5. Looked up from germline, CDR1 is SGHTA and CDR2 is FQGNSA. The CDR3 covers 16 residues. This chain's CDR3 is CASSLDLAGAYNEQFF. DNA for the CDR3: TGTGCCAGCAGCTTAGATTTGGCGGGAGCCTACAATGAGCAGTTCTTC.

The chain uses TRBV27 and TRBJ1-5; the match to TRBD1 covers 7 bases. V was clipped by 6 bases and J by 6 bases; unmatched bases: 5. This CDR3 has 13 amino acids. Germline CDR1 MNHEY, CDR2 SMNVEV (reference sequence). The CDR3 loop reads CASRPQGGQPQHF. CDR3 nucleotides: TGTGCCAGCAGACCTCAGGGGGGTCAGCCCCAGCATTTT.

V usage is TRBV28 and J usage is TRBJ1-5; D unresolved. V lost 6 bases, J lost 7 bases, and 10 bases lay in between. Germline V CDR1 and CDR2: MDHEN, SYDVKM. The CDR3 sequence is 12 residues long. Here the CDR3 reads CASSPPGQPQHF. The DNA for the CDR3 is TGTGCCAGCAGCCCCCCCGGACAGCCCCAGCATTTT.